These T cell receptor beta chains were read from a single sample in a study of blood T cell repertoires in COVID-19. Some clones are missing from TCRdb's copy, which holds only in-frame ones; the method was immunoSEQ multiplex PCR. The sample contains some 49,000 clones, 81% of which appear only once. The sequenced sample was peripheral blood. These receptors all come from a woman older than 75 with COVID-19, enrolled during active disease. Each CDR3 is given with its conserved first and last residue. A D gene is named only where the DNA matches it firmly. Where a row states a size, it is once, few, many or the class of an expanded clone; other rows omit it.

clone_size j_call d_call v_call cdr3_aa cdr3_nt
NA TRBJ2-1 TRBD2 TRBV7-6 CASSGRTSGNANEQFF TGTGCCAGCAGCGGCCGGACTAGCGGGAATGCCAATGAGCAGTTCTTC
NA TRBJ1-5 NA TRBV6-6 CASSSDRQPQHF TGTGCCAGCAGTTCAGACAGACAGCCCCAGCATTTT
once TRBJ2-1 TRBD2 TRBV7-9 CASSSVVLADSYNEQFF TGTGCCAGCAGCTCCGTCGTCCTAGCGGACTCCTACAATGAGCAGTTCTTC
NA TRBJ2-1 TRBD2 TRBV9 CASSVWGLDNEQFF TGTGCCAGCAGCGTATGGGGACTAGACAATGAGCAGTTCTTC
once TRBJ2-3 NA TRBV5-1 CASSLVPRKTGAHVDTQYF TGCGCCAGCAGCTTGGTCCCCCGAAAAACGGGAGCGCATGTGGATACGCAGTATTTT
NA TRBJ2-1 NA TRBV5-6 CASSLALAGQDNEQFF TGTGCCAGCAGCTTGGCCCTAGCGGGACAGGACAATGAGCAGTTCTTC
NA TRBJ2-1 TRBD2 TRBV30 CAWSVLTSGINEQFF TGTGCCTGGAGTGTATTGACTAGCGGGATCAATGAGCAGTTCTTC
NA TRBJ2-6 NA TRBV19 CATMERGANVLTF TGTGCCACCATGGAGCGTGGGGCCAACGTCCTGACTTTC
NA TRBJ1-2 NA TRBV28 CASSRGYGYTF TGTGCCAGCAGTCGGGGGTATGGCTACACCTTC
NA TRBJ2-4 TRBD1 TRBV11-2 CASSFGTGGNIQYF TGTGCCAGCAGCTTCGGGACAGGGGGGAACATTCAGTACTTC
NA TRBJ2-2 TRBD1 TRBV9 CASSVVGQGVGGELFF TGTGCCAGCAGCGTAGTCGGACAGGGTGTCGGCGGGGAGCTGTTTTTT
few TRBJ2-3 TRBD2 TRBV3-1/TRBV3-2 CASSQGAAGADTQYF TGTGCCAGCAGCCAAGGGGCTGCGGGAGCAGATACGCAGTATTTT
NA TRBJ2-1 TRBD2 TRBV3-1/TRBV3-2 CASSQERLAGGWPYRFNEQFF TGTGCCAGCAGCCAAGAAAGGCTAGCGGGAGGCTGGCCCTACAGGTTCAATGAGCAGTTCTTC
NA TRBJ1-3 TRBD1 TRBV25-1 CASRARGTASGNTIYF TGTGCCAGCAGAGCTAGAGGGACAGCTTCTGGAAACACCATATATTTT
NA TRBJ2-3 NA TRBV30 CAWRDLGAGSGQYF TGTGCCTGGAGAGATCTCGGCGCCGGGAGCGGGCAGTATTTT
NA TRBJ1-5 NA TRBV12-5 CASGLVQSNQPQHF TGTGCTAGTGGTTTGGTACAGAGCAATCAGCCCCAGCATTTT
NA TRBJ1-1 NA TRBV5-1 CASSMDGGNNEAFF TGCGCCAGCAGCATGGATGGAGGGAACAATGAAGCTTTCTTT
NA TRBJ2-2 TRBD2 TRBV7-2 CAVKAGGPFTGELFF TGTGCCGTTAAGGCGGGAGGGCCGTTCACCGGGGAGCTGTTTTTT
NA TRBJ1-5 TRBD1 TRBV28 CASLMKRQGGGDQPQHF TGTGCCAGTCTAATGAAGAGACAGGGCGGGGGGGATCAGCCCCAGCATTTT
NA TRBJ2-7 TRBD2 TRBV3-1/TRBV3-2 CASSVGTSGLYEQYF TGTGCCAGCAGCGTCGGGACTAGCGGTCTCTACGAGCAGTACTTC
NA TRBJ2-5 NA TRBV18 CASSHGTFLQETQYF TGTGCCAGCTCACACGGGACTTTTTTACAAGAGACCCAGTACTTC